This is a list of T cell receptor beta chains from one sample in a study of blood T cell repertoires in COVID-19. The table came from immunoSEQ multiplex PCR; TCRdb's copy has only in-frame clones and leaves some out. The profile covers a few hundred thousand clones, with around 87% appearing a single time and roughly 8% taken by the ten largest. Sequenced: peripheral blood. The receptors derive from a woman in her fifties or sixties who had recovered from COVID-19. Both conserved end residues are part of each CDR3. The D gene is left open where the match is weak. The size field is filled for only some rows; it gives once, few, many or a size class.

size: NA
length: 14
D: NA
J: TRBJ1-2
V: TRBV28
DNA: TGTGCCAGCAGTCGAACAGATTCTAACTATGGCTACACCTTC
CDR3: CASSRTDSNYGYTF

size: few
length: 16
D: NA
J: TRBJ1-1
V: TRBV7-9
DNA: TGTGCCAGCAGCCATAGCCAGGGCACAGGGTCCACTGAAGCTTTCTTT
CDR3: CASSHSQGTGSTEAFF

size: NA
length: 15
D: TRBD1
J: TRBJ1-5
V: TRBV18
DNA: TGTGCCAGCTCACTGACAGGGGGCAACAATCAGCCCCAGCATTTT
CDR3: CASSLTGGNNQPQHF

size: NA
length: 15
D: NA
J: TRBJ2-3
V: TRBV5-1
DNA: TGCGCCAGCGCCGCCCGGGGGGCCGGGACAGATACGCAGTATTTT
CDR3: CASAARGAGTDTQYF

size: NA
length: 19
D: NA
J: TRBJ2-1
V: TRBV5-1
DNA: TGCGCCAGCAGCTATTCCGCCTCCGGGACTGCGATCTCCTACAATGAGCAGTTCTTC
CDR3: CASSYSASGTAISYNEQFF

size: NA
length: 15
D: NA
J: TRBJ1-2
V: TRBV3-1/TRBV3-2
DNA: TGTGCCAGCAGCCAAGATCGGGGACAATTCTATGGCTACACCTTC
CDR3: CASSQDRGQFYGYTF

size: NA
length: 15
D: NA
J: TRBJ2-1
V: TRBV6-1
DNA: TGTGCCAGCAGTGAAGGGTTGGGACTTTACAATGAGCAGTTCTTC
CDR3: CASSEGLGLYNEQFF

size: NA
length: 13
D: TRBD1
J: TRBJ1-2
V: TRBV10-3
DNA: TGTGCCATCACTCCCGGGACAGGGGGGAGCTACACCTTC
CDR3: CAITPGTGGSYTF

size: NA
length: 13
D: NA
J: TRBJ2-5
V: TRBV19
DNA: TGTGCCAGTAGTAGCGGGGTTCAAGAGACCCAGTACTTC
CDR3: CASSSGVQETQYF

size: NA
length: 15
D: NA
J: TRBJ2-5
V: TRBV6-5
DNA: TGTGCCAGCAGTAAGTCACAGGGAAGCCAAGAGACCCAGTACTTC
CDR3: CASSKSQGSQETQYF

size: NA
length: 18
D: NA
J: TRBJ1-1
V: TRBV4-3
DNA: TGCGCCAGCAGCCAAGAAAGGCCCGGACAGTTCATGAACACTGAAGCTTTCTTT
CDR3: CASSQERPGQFMNTEAFF

size: NA
length: 18
D: NA
J: TRBJ1-5
V: TRBV28
DNA: TGTGCCAGCAGTTTCCGTTATTGGGGGGGCTCGTATGGTCAGCCCCAGCATTTT
CDR3: CASSFRYWGGSYGQPQHF

size: NA
length: 15
D: NA
J: TRBJ2-3
V: TRBV7-2
DNA: TGTGCCAGCAGCTACGGCGGCTCTAGCACAGATACGCAGTATTTT
CDR3: CASSYGGSSTDTQYF

size: NA
length: 15
D: TRBD2
J: TRBJ2-1
V: TRBV7-7
DNA: TGTGCTAGCAGCTTAGGACTAGCGGGAGGCAATGAGCAGTTCTTC
CDR3: CASSLGLAGGNEQFF

size: few
length: 14
D: NA
J: TRBJ1-6
V: TRBV6-5
DNA: TGTGCCAGCAGTAGACAGGAATTTAATTCACCCCTCCACTTT
CDR3: CASSRQEFNSPLHF

size: NA
length: 13
D: TRBD2
J: TRBJ2-5
V: TRBV29-1
DNA: TGCAGCGTTCAGACTAGCGGGGAAGAGACCCAGTACTTC
CDR3: CSVQTSGEETQYF

size: NA
length: 13
D: NA
J: TRBJ1-4
V: TRBV28
DNA: TGTGCCAGCAGTCTGCTGGGGGGTGAAAAACTGTTTTTT
CDR3: CASSLLGGEKLFF

size: NA
length: 13
D: NA
J: TRBJ1-5
V: TRBV19
DNA: TGTGCCAGTAGTATAAGGGGGAATCAGCCCCAGCATTTT
CDR3: CASSIRGNQPQHF

size: NA
length: 13
D: NA
J: TRBJ2-7
V: TRBV7-2
DNA: TGTGCCAGCAGCTTAGACCCGGGTTACGAGCAGTACTTC
CDR3: CASSLDPGYEQYF

size: once
length: 13
D: TRBD1
J: TRBJ1-1
V: TRBV6-5
DNA: TGTGCCAGCTTGAGGACAGGAAACACTGAAGCTTTCTTT
CDR3: CASLRTGNTEAFF

size: NA
length: 14
D: NA
J: TRBJ1-1
V: TRBV18
DNA: TGTGCCAGCTCACCGGGACACAGGAACACTGAAGCTTTCTTT
CDR3: CASSPGHRNTEAFF

size: NA
length: 14
D: NA
J: TRBJ2-7
V: TRBV5-1
DNA: TGCGCCAGCAGCTCAAACGTGAGGACCTACGAGCAGTACTTC
CDR3: CASSSNVRTYEQYF

size: NA
length: 15
D: TRBD2
J: TRBJ2-7
V: TRBV11-2
DNA: TGTGCCAGCACCAGAGGGACTAGCGGGGACTACGAGCAGTACTTC
CDR3: CASTRGTSGDYEQYF

size: NA
length: 16
D: TRBD1
J: TRBJ1-1
V: TRBV15
DNA: TGTGCCACCAGCAGGCCAACGACAGGGCCTTACACTGAAGCTTTCTTT
CDR3: CATSRPTTGPYTEAFF

size: NA
length: 15
D: TRBD1
J: TRBJ1-4
V: TRBV4-1
DNA: TGCGCCAGCAGCCACCCGGGACAGGGGGTTGAAAAACTGTTTTTT
CDR3: CASSHPGQGVEKLFF

size: NA
length: 11
D: NA
J: TRBJ2-3
V: TRBV27
DNA: TGTGCCAGCAAACGGGCAGATACGCAGTATTTT
CDR3: CASKRADTQYF

size: NA
length: 15
D: NA
J: TRBJ1-4
V: TRBV4-1
DNA: TGCGCCAGCAGCCTCAGCGGGGGCTCTAATGAAAAACTGTTTTTT
CDR3: CASSLSGGSNEKLFF

size: NA
length: 15
D: NA
J: TRBJ1-4
V: TRBV7-2
DNA: TGTGCCAGCACCCCGGGACTCTTTAGGGGTGAAAAACTGTTTTTT
CDR3: CASTPGLFRGEKLFF

size: NA
length: 15
D: NA
J: TRBJ2-2
V: TRBV6-5
DNA: TGTGCCAGCAGTTACGCCTCCCGGTCGTCCGGGGAGCTGTTTTTT
CDR3: CASSYASRSSGELFF

size: NA
length: 13
D: NA
J: TRBJ1-1
V: TRBV2
DNA: TGTGCCAGCAGTCTGGGGGCGAACACTGAAGCTTTCTTT
CDR3: CASSLGANTEAFF

size: once
length: 13
D: NA
J: TRBJ2-2
V: TRBV19
DNA: TGTGCCAGTAGACAACAGGGCTCCGGGGAGCTGTTTTTT
CDR3: CASRQQGSGELFF

size: NA
length: 15
D: TRBD1
J: TRBJ1-2
V: TRBV28
DNA: TGTGCCAGCAGTATACTTACAGGGGGCGCAGAAGGCTACACCTTC
CDR3: CASSILTGGAEGYTF

size: few
length: 16
D: TRBD2
J: TRBJ2-1
V: TRBV19
DNA: TGTGCCAGTACCTTCCTAGGACTAGCGGGGGGCAATGAGCAGTTCTTC
CDR3: CASTFLGLAGGNEQFF

size: NA
length: 13
D: NA
J: TRBJ1-2
V: TRBV28
DNA: TGTGCCAGCAACCTACAGGGTAACTATGGCTACACCTTC
CDR3: CASNLQGNYGYTF

size: NA
length: 13
D: NA
J: TRBJ2-7
V: TRBV18
DNA: TGTGCCAGCTCACAGGGGGTAGGATACGAGCAGTACTTC
CDR3: CASSQGVGYEQYF

size: NA
length: 16
D: NA
J: TRBJ1-1
V: TRBV28
DNA: TGTGCCAGCATTCCACCCATGGGGCAGCAGAACACTGAAGCTTTCTTT
CDR3: CASIPPMGQQNTEAFF

size: NA
length: 14
D: NA
J: TRBJ2-5
V: TRBV5-4
DNA: TGTGCCAGCAGCTTGAAGAGCGGCCAAGAGACCCAGTACTTC
CDR3: CASSLKSGQETQYF

size: NA
length: 12
D: NA
J: TRBJ1-1
V: TRBV6-5
DNA: TGTGCCAGCACCGGGACATACACTGAAGCTTTCTTT
CDR3: CASTGTYTEAFF

size: NA
length: 12
D: TRBD1
J: TRBJ2-1
V: TRBV29-1
DNA: TGCAGCGTGGGGGGATTAGGACAGGGGCAGTTCTTC
CDR3: CSVGGLGQGQFF

size: NA
length: 11
D: NA
J: TRBJ1-2
V: TRBV5-4
DNA: TGTGCCAGCAGCTTGTCGGATGGCTACACCTTC
CDR3: CASSLSDGYTF

size: NA
length: 15
D: TRBD1
J: TRBJ2-3
V: TRBV11-2
DNA: TGTGCCAGCAGCCGAACCGGGACAGGGTCAGATACGCAGTATTTT
CDR3: CASSRTGTGSDTQYF

size: NA
length: 14
D: NA
J: TRBJ1-2
V: TRBV19
DNA: TGTGCCAGTACCTCGGGACTTTCCGGGTATGGCTACACCTTC
CDR3: CASTSGLSGYGYTF

size: NA
length: 14
D: TRBD1
J: TRBJ2-7
V: TRBV6-5
DNA: TGTGCCAGCACCAAGGACAGGGACGGAGCCGAGCAGTACTTC
CDR3: CASTKDRDGAEQYF

size: once
length: 14
D: NA
J: TRBJ1-1
V: TRBV3-1/TRBV3-2
DNA: TGTGCCAGCAGCCAGGTCACATCAGGGACTGAAGCTTTCTTT
CDR3: CASSQVTSGTEAFF

size: NA
length: 14
D: NA
J: TRBJ2-7
V: TRBV3-1/TRBV3-2
DNA: TGTGCCAGCAGCCAAGATACCTACTCCTACGAGCAGTACTTC
CDR3: CASSQDTYSYEQYF

size: NA
length: 14
D: NA
J: TRBJ1-5
V: TRBV28
DNA: TGTGCCAGCAGTTTTGTGCAGGTAAATCAGCCCCAGCATTTT
CDR3: CASSFVQVNQPQHF

size: NA
length: 14
D: NA
J: TRBJ1-1
V: TRBV2
DNA: TGTGCCAGCAGTAAGTCAGGGCTGAACACTGAAGCTTTCTTT
CDR3: CASSKSGLNTEAFF

size: NA
length: 15
D: NA
J: TRBJ1-2
V: TRBV28
DNA: TGTGCCAGCAGTACCCCCTCGGCAGGGGTATATGGCTACACCTTC
CDR3: CASSTPSAGVYGYTF